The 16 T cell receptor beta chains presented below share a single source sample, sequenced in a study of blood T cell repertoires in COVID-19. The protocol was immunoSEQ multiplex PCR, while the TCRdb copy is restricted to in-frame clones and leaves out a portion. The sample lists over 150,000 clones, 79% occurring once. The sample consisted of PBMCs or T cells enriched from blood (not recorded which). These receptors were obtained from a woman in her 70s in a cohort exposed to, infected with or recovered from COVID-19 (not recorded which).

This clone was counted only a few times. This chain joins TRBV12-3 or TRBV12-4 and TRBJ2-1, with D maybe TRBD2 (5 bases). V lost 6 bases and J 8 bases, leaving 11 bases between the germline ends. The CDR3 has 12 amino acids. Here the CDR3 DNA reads TGTGCCAGCAGCAAGACGGGGTATGAGCAGTTCTTC. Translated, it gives CASSKTGYEQFF.

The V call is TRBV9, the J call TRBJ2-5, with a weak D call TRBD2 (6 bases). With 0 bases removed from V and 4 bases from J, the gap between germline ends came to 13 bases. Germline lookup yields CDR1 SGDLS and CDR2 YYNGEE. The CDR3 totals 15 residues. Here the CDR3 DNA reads TGTGCCAGCAGCGTAGCTGGAGGGATCGGAGAGACCCAGTACTTC. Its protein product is CASSVAGGIGETQYF.

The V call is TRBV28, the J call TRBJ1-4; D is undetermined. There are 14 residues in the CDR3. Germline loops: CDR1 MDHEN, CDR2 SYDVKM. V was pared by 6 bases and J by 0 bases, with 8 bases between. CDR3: CASSPPTTNEKLFF. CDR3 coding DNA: TGTGCCAGCAGCCCGCCTACAACTAATGAAAAACTGTTTTTT.

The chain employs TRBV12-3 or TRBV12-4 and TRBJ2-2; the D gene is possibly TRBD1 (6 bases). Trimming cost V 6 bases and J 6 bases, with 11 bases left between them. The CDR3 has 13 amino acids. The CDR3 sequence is CASRRQAAGELFF. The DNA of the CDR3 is TGTGCCAGCAGGAGACAGGCGGCCGGGGAGCTGTTTTTT.

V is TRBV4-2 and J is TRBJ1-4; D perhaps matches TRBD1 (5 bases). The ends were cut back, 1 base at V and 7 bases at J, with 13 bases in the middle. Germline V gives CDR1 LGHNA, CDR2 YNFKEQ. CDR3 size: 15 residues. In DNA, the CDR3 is TGTGCCAGCAGCCAAGGTGCAGTAAGGGGTGAAAAACTGTTTTTT. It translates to CASSQGAVRGEKLFF.

CDR3 in amino acids: CASRSSGSSYEQYF. The CDR3 region has the DNA TGTGCCAGCAGATCTAGCGGGAGCTCCTACGAGCAGTACTTC. The chain recombines TRBV28 with TRBJ2-7; 10 bases map to TRBD2. Germline V gene lookup returns CDR1 MDHEN and CDR2 SYDVKM. This CDR3 region has 14 residues. Trimming removed 6 bases from V and 0 bases from J; junction bases left unmatched: 2.

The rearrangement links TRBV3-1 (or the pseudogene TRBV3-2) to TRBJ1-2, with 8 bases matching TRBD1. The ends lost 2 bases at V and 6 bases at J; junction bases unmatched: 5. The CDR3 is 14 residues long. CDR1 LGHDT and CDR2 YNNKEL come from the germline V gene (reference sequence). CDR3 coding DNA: TGTGCCAGCAGCCAAAACGGACAGGGCGATGGCTACACCTTC. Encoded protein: CASSQNGQGDGYTF.

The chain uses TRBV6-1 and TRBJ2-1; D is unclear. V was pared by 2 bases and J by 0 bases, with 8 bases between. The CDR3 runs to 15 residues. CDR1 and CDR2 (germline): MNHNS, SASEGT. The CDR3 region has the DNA TGTGCCAGCAGTGAATCTGAGAGCTCCTACAATGAGCAGTTCTTC. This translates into CASSESESSYNEQFF.

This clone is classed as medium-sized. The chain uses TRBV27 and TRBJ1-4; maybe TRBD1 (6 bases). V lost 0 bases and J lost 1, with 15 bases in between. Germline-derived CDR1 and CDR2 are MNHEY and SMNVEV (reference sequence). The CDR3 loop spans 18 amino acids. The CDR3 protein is CASSLSPLRGGTNEKLFF. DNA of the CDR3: TGTGCCAGCAGTTTATCCCCCCTCAGAGGGGGAACTAATGAAAAACTGTTTTTT.

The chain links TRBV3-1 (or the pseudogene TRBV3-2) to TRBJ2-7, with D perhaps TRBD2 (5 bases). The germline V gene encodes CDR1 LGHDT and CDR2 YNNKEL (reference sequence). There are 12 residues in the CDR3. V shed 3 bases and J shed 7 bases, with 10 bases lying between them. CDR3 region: CASSHQTGEQYF. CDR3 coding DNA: TGTGCCAGCAGCCATCAAACGGGGGAGCAGTACTTC.

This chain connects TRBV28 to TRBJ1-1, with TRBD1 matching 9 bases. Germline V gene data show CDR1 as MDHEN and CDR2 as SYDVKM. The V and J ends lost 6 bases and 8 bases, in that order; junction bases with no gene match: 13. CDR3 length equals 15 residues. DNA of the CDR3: TGTGCCAGCAGGCCTACCACAGGGGGCTTAGAGGAAGCTTTCTTT. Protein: CASRPTTGGLEEAFF.

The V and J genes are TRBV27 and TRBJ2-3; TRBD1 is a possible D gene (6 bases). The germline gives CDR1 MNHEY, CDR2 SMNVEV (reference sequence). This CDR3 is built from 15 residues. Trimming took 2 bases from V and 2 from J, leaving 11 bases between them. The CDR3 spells CASSLLDRLTDTQYF. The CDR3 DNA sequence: TGTGCCAGCAGTTTACTTGACAGGCTCACAGATACGCAGTATTTT.

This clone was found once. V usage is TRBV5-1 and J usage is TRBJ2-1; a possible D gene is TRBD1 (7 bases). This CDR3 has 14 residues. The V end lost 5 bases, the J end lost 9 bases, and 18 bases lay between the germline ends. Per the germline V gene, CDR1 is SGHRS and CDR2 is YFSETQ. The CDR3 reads CASREQGTSSEQFF. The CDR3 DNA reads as TGCGCCAGCAGAGAACAGGGGACTTCGAGTGAGCAGTTCTTC. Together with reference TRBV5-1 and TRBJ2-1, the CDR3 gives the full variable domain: KAGVTQTPRYLIKTRGQQVTLSCSPISGHRSVSWYQQTPGQGLQFLFEYFSETQRNKGNFPGRFSGRQFSNSRSEMNVSTLELGDSALYLCASREQGTSSEQFFGPGTRLTVL.

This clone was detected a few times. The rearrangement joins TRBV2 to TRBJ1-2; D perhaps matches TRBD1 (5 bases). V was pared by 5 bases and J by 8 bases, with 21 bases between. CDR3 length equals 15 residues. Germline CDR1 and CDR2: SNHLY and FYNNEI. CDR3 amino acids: CASSPRDSPDQGYTF. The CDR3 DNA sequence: TGTGCCAGCAGTCCTCGTGACAGCCCGGATCAGGGCTACACCTTC.

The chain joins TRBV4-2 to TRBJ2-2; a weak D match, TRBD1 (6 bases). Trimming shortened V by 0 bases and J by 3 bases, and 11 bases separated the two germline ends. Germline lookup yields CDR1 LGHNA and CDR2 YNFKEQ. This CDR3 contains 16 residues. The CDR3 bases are TGTGCCAGCAGCCAAGAGCAGGGGCGGGACACCGGGGAGCTGTTTTTT. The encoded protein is CASSQEQGRDTGELFF.

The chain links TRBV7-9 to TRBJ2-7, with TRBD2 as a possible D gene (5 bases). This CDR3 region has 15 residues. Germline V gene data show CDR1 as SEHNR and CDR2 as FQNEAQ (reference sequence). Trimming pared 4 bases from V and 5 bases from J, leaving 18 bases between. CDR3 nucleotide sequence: TGTGCCAGCAGCTCGAGCCGGGGAGCTGCGGACGAGCAGTACTTC. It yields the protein CASSSSRGAADEQYF.